Sequencing of this T cell receptor (beta chain) was carried out in a study of cytomegalovirus exposure and HLA in healthy donors. There are a few counts of this clone. After removal of 8 bases from V and 2 bases from J, the junction contained 11 bases not matched to a gene. This CDR3 spans 15 amino acids. Germline values: CDR1 MNHEY, CDR2 SMNVEV (reference sequence). This PCR relied on a set of 60 Vbeta primers and 13 Jbeta primers. Profiling relied on immunoSEQ multiplex PCR, and the TCRdb table lists in-frame clones only, not all of them. The sample has roughly 140,000 clones; 70% to 80% are singletons.

The chain couples TRBV27 to TRBJ2-7; TRBD2 aligns across 8 bases. This receptor was taken from a man younger than 35 in good health and CMV-seronegative. The material sequenced was PBMCs. The CDR3, as DNA: TGTGCCAGCTGCGTAGCGGCCGGGGGGGCCTACGAGCAGTACTTC. Amino acids: CASCVAAGGAYEQYF.